The 19 T cell receptor beta chains below were found in one sample sequenced in a study. MiXCR was run by TCRdb on the 5' RACE reads, yielding one entry per CDR3 protein. The data contain tens of thousands of distinct CDR3 sequences, around a fifth of them singletons. Material: memory CD4+ T cells sorted from a lymph node. As to subset: memory CD4+ T cells, CD4+CD45RO+CD25-. Receptor source: a female donor with breast cancer.

This clonotype was counted many times. In DNA form, the CDR3 reads TGCAGTGCTAGAGTCGTCACGGGGGTTTCTATCTATGGCTACACCTTC. The encoded protein is CSARVVTGVSIYGYTF. The chain couples TRBV20-1 to TRBJ1-2, with D perhaps matching TRBD1 (5 bases). Germline assignment: CDR1 DFQATT and CDR2 SNEGSKA (reference sequence). The CDR3 covers 16 residues. Trimming removed 1 base at V and 4 bases at J, with 19 bases between.

J is TRBJ1-1 and V is TRBV19; TRBD1 agrees at 9 bases. V trimming: 7 bases; J trimming: 6 bases; junction bases outside the gene matches: 9. Looked up from germline, CDR1 is LNHDA and CDR2 is SQIVND (reference sequence). This CDR3 comprises 14 residues. The CDR3 sequence: CASIGTGRMAEAFF. CDR3 nucleotides: TGTGCCAGTATCGGGACAGGGAGGATGGCTGAAGCTTTCTTT.

The sample holds a few counts of this clonotype. The chain joins TRBV4-3 to TRBJ1-2; 7 bases align to TRBD1. With 0 bases clipped from V and 7 bases from J, the junction kept 2 bases outside the gene matches. This CDR3 is 13 amino acids long. Germline V CDR1 and CDR2: LGHNA, YSLEER. CDR3 amino acids: CASSQDRTGGYTF. The DNA of the CDR3 is TGCGCCAGCAGCCAAGACCGGACAGGTGGCTACACCTTC.

This clonotype was seen many times. The chain employs TRBV5-1 and TRBJ2-5, with unresolved D. Trimming shortened V by 3 bases and J by 5 bases, and 14 bases separated the two germline ends. The CDR3 consists of 14 residues. In germline, CDR1 is SGHRS, CDR2 YFSETQ. CDR3 amino acids: CASSSSSPGETQYF. In DNA, the CDR3 is TGCGCCAGCAGCTCTTCGAGTCCCGGGGAGACCCAGTACTTC.

Comment on this clonotype: Since a much larger clone is just one base distant, this may be a read error. J is TRBJ2-7 and V is TRBV2, with D perhaps TRBD1 (6 bases). There are 14 residues in the CDR3. CDR1 is SNHLY, CDR2 FYNNEI, per germline. Trimming stripped 8 bases from V and 1 base from J, with 15 bases between. CDR3 sequence reads: CASGRDKGSYEQYF. The CDR3 region has the DNA TGTGCCAGCGGCCGGGACAAGGGTTCCTACGAGCAGTACTTC.

This clonotype showed up many times. This chain uses TRBV12-3 or TRBV12-4 with TRBJ2-7; no clear D. The CDR3 spans 14 residues. V dropped 5 bases and J dropped 6 bases, with 17 bases sitting between them. The CDR3 is CASSRTSQVGEQYF. In DNA form, the CDR3 reads TGTGCCAGCAGTCGGACCTCCCAGGTGGGCGAGCAGTACTTC.

This clonotype has more than one count but fewer than ten. The chain is built from TRBV6-5 and TRBJ2-3; the match to TRBD1 covers 7 bases. The CDR3 has 14 amino acids. The junction had 3 bases not matched to a gene; V was cut back by 5 bases and J by 1 base. Germline CDR1 MNHEY, CDR2 SVGAGI. The CDR3 loop is CASSQGTGTDTQYF. In DNA, the CDR3 is TGTGCCAGCAGTCAAGGGACAGGCACAGATACGCAGTATTTT.

The chain links TRBV20-1 to TRBJ1-4; the D is unclear. There are 12 residues in the CDR3. V was trimmed by 2 bases and J by 10 bases, leaving 11 bases between them. Germline V gene lookup returns CDR1 DFQATT and CDR2 SNEGSKA (reference sequence). The CDR3 sequence: CSARQEGRKLFF. CDR3 sequence (DNA): TGCAGTGCTAGACAGGAGGGTAGAAAACTGTTTTTT.

Many counts were recorded for this clonotype. This rearrangement joins TRBV7-2 to TRBJ2-5; no reliable D call. Trimming took 5 bases from V and 5 from J, leaving 9 bases between them. The CDR3 is 12 amino acids. CDR1 and CDR2 from the germline V gene are SGHTA and FQGNSA. CDR3: CASSLVRETQYF. As DNA, the CDR3 is TGTGCCAGCAGCCTGGTTAGGGAGACCCAGTACTTC.

At least ten counts were recorded for this clonotype. V is TRBV29-1 and J is TRBJ1-1, with D uncertain. Looked up from germline, CDR1 is SQVTM and CDR2 is ANQGSEA. With 6 bases removed from V and 6 bases from J, the gap between germline ends came to 14 bases. CDR3 length: 12 amino acids. The CDR3: CSVQIWEAEAFF. The CDR3 DNA reads TGCAGCGTGCAGATCTGGGAGGCTGAAGCTTTCTTT.

The chain couples TRBV5-1 to TRBJ2-3; 8 bases are shared with TRBD2. The CDR3 covers 16 residues. Trimming removed 1 base from V and 1 base from J; junction bases left unmatched: 5. Germline-derived CDR1 and CDR2 are SGHRS and YFSETQ. CDR3 sequence: CASSLSAGGGTDTQYF. The CDR3 DNA is TGCGCCAGCAGCTTGTCCGCGGGAGGAGGCACAGATACGCAGTATTTT.

This clonotype was observed a handful of times. The V call is TRBV6-6, the J call TRBJ2-7, with 9 bases fitting TRBD1. V shed 6 bases, J shed 5 bases, and the junction held 11 bases outside the gene matches. In germline, CDR1 is MNHNY, CDR2 SVGAGI (reference sequence). This CDR3 spans 15 amino acids. The CDR3 nucleotides are TGTGCCAGCAGGTCCCCTTTGACAGGGGGGAACGAGCAGTACTTC. Its protein product is CASRSPLTGGNEQYF.

The chain employs TRBV7-3 and TRBJ2-2; 8 bases are a match to TRBD1. Germline V CDR1 and CDR2: SGHTA, FQGTGA. Trimming cost V 5 bases and J 6 bases; bases outside gene matches: 2. This CDR3 comprises 13 residues. CDR3 loop: CASSLTGAGELFF. As DNA, the CDR3 is TGTGCCAGCAGCCTGACAGGGGCCGGGGAGCTGTTTTTT.

The chain is built from TRBV5-1 and TRBJ2-6, with TRBD1 matching 9 bases. The CDR3 is 14 amino acids. J was trimmed by 4 bases and V by 7 bases; bases with no gene match: 3. Per the germline V gene, CDR1 is SGHRS and CDR2 is YFSETQ. The CDR3 is CASGTGSGANVLTF. DNA of the CDR3: TGCGCCAGCGGGACAGGGTCCGGGGCCAACGTCCTGACTTTC. Full variable domain (remainder filled in from reference TRBV5-1 and TRBJ2-6): KAGVTQTPRYLIKTRGQQVTLSCSPISGHRSVSWYQQTPGQGLQFLFEYFSETQRNKGNFPGRFSGRQFSNSRSEMNVSTLELGDSALYLCASGTGSGANVLTFGAGSRLTVL.

This clonotype showed up just a few times. Here the CDR3 reads CSARAGQALHSPLHF. The CDR3 bases are TGCAGTGCTAGAGCCGGGCAGGCCCTTCATTCACCCCTCCACTTT. The V and J genes are TRBV20-1 and TRBJ1-6, with D hard to call. CDR3 size: 15 residues. Germline-derived CDR1 and CDR2 are DFQATT and SNEGSKA (reference sequence). Between the trimmed V and J ends, which lost 1 base and 8 bases, there was a span of 15 bases.

As for this clonotype: A much bigger clone sits one base away, suggesting this may be a read error. Since the CDR3 does not end with the conserved phenylalanine or tryptophan, this likely comes from a read error. For the CDR3, the DNA is TGTGCCAGCAGTAGGGACTTCCAAGAGACCCAGTACGTC. As protein: CASSRDFQETQYV. V usage is TRBV6-6 and J usage is TRBJ2-5; possibly TRBD2 for D (6 bases). V was pared by 5 bases and J by 1 base, with 8 bases between. CDR3 length: 13 amino acids. CDR1 is MNHNY, CDR2 SVGAGI, per germline (reference sequence).

The V gene is TRBV6-2 or TRBV6-3, the J gene TRBJ1-5; the D gene is possibly TRBD1 (6 bases). The V gene lost 6 bases and the J gene lost 1 base, with 19 bases spanning the gap. The germline CDR1 and CDR2 sequences are MNHEY and SVGEGT. CDR3 length: 17 residues. The DNA of the CDR3 is TGTGCCAGCAGCCTCCGGGACACCCGACGGAGCAATCAGCCCCAGCATTTT. Protein sequence: CASSLRDTRRSNQPQHF.

This clonotype was seen a handful of times. The chain combines TRBV7-9 with TRBJ2-1, with D tentatively TRBD2 (5 bases). V shed 5 bases and J shed 6 bases, with 17 bases lying between them. The CDR3 length is 15 residues. Looked up from germline, CDR1 is SEHNR and CDR2 is FQNEAQ (reference sequence). DNA for the CDR3: TGTGCCAGCAGCCTTCATAGCGAAGGAGGCAATGAGCAGTTCTTC. It encodes CASSLHSEGGNEQFF.

This clonotype was detected many times. The chain's CDR3 is CSAGRQPSTDTQYF. The CDR3 nucleotides read TGCAGTGCGGGAAGACAACCTAGCACAGATACGCAGTATTTT. J is TRBJ2-3 and V is TRBV20-1; D is unresolved. Germline V lookup: CDR1 DFQATT, CDR2 SNEGSKA (reference sequence). V lost 6 bases, J lost 0 bases, and 13 bases lay in between. CDR3 length equals 14 residues.